Presented here are 14 T cell receptor beta chains from one specimen sequenced in a study of shared clonotypes between healthy human individuals. Sequencing used immunoSEQ multiplex PCR; TCRdb keeps in-frame clones, though not all of them. The table records about 2.1 million clones, around 93% of them present only once. Naive CD8 cells, CD45RO-negative and positively selected for CCR7, excluded terminally differentiated effector memory CD45RA+ cells. The specimen was naive CD8+ T cells from PBMCs. These receptors all stem from a man aged 18 to 29 in good health. Some clones in this sample may be carry-over from other donors' samples.

The rearrangement uses TRBV4-3 and TRBJ2-1; D possibly corresponds to TRBD2 (5 bases). Germline V gene data show CDR1 as LGHNA and CDR2 as YSLEER. With 1 base removed from V and 8 bases from J, the gap between germline ends came to 27 bases. The CDR3 runs 19 residues. The CDR3 loop is CASSQVPPEGGPSGDEQFF. CDR3 DNA: TGCGCCAGCAGCCAAGTCCCCCCCGAGGGCGGGCCATCCGGGGATGAGCAGTTCTTC.

This chain connects TRBV5-1 to TRBJ2-7; 8 nucleotides line up with TRBD2. This CDR3 contains 16 residues. Germline loops: CDR1 SGHRS, CDR2 YFSETQ. Germline trimming cut 0 bases from V and 0 bases from J; bases unmatched to any gene: 5. This CDR3 reads CASSLGLAGVSYEQYF. CDR3 nucleotides: TGCGCCAGCAGCTTGGGCCTAGCGGGCGTCTCCTACGAGCAGTACTTC. Full variable domain (missing parts from reference TRBV5-1 and TRBJ2-7): KAGVTQTPRYLIKTRGQQVTLSCSPISGHRSVSWYQQTPGQGLQFLFEYFSETQRNKGNFPGRFSGRQFSNSRSEMNVSTLELGDSALYLCASSLGLAGVSYEQYFGPGTRLTVT.

The chain links TRBV28 to TRBJ2-3; 8 positions agree with TRBD2. V shed 5 bases, J shed 1 base, and the junction held 5 bases outside the gene matches. Germline V gene lookup returns CDR1 MDHEN and CDR2 SYDVKM. CDR3 length equals 15 residues. The chain's CDR3 is CASSPGGGGTDTQYF. The CDR3 DNA is TGTGCCAGCAGTCCCGGGGGGGGAGGCACAGATACGCAGTATTTT. Variable domain in full (rest from reference TRBV28 and TRBJ2-3): DVKVTQSSRYLVKRTGEKVFLECVQDMDHENMFWYRQDPGLGLRLIYFSYDVKMKEKGDIPEGYSVSREKKERFSLILESASTNQTSMYLCASSPGGGGTDTQYFGPGTRLTVL.

This clone was seen a single time. The chain recombines TRBV13 with TRBJ2-5; D is ambiguous. CDR3 size: 14 residues. The V end lost 2 bases, the J end lost 2 bases, and 9 bases lay between the germline ends. From germline, CDR1 is PRHDT and CDR2 FYEKMQ (reference sequence). CDR3 loop: CASSLRGFQETQYF. The CDR3 DNA is TGTGCCAGCAGCTTACGAGGTTTTCAAGAGACCCAGTACTTC.

The chain couples TRBV25-1 to TRBJ1-1; 7 nucleotides align to TRBD1. After removal of 6 bases from V and 0 bases from J, the junction contained 4 bases not matched to a gene. Germline lookup yields CDR1 MGHDK and CDR2 SYGVNS. The CDR3 loop spans 14 amino acids. The CDR3 protein is CASSWTGMNTEAFF. The CDR3 nucleotides are TGTGCCAGCAGCTGGACAGGTATGAACACTGAAGCTTTCTTT.

V gene TRBV4-1 combines with J gene TRBJ2-7; no clear D gene. The germline V and J ends were trimmed by 4 bases and 0 bases, with 13 bases remaining between them. Germline V lookup: CDR1 MGHRA, CDR2 YSYEKL. This CDR3 spans 15 amino acids. The CDR3 loop reads CASSPQEKSSYEQYF. The DNA for the CDR3 is TGCGCCAGCAGCCCTCAGGAGAAGAGCTCCTACGAGCAGTACTTC.

The CDR3 DNA is TGTGCCAGCAGCCCCCCGAGGACCACAGATACGCAGTATTTT. It codes for CASSPPRTTDTQYF. V is TRBV7-9 and J is TRBJ2-3; no reliable D call. This CDR3 spans 14 amino acids. Deletions cut 5 bases from V and 2 bases from J, with 11 bases between. Per the germline V gene, CDR1 is SEHNR and CDR2 is FQNEAQ (reference sequence). Full variable domain (rest looked up from reference TRBV7-9 and TRBJ2-3): DTGVSQNPRHKITKRGQNVTFRCDPISEHNRLYWYRQTLGQGPEFLTYFQNEAQLEKSRLLSDRFSAERPKGSFSTLEIQRTEQGDSAMYLCASSPPRTTDTQYFGPGTRLTVL.

This rearrangement joins TRBV27 to TRBJ1-3, with D possibly TRBD1 on 6 matching bases. Trimming removed 6 bases from V and 3 bases from J, with 9 bases in between. This CDR3 is 13 amino acids long. CDR1 is MNHEY, CDR2 SMNVEV, per germline (reference sequence). In nucleotides, the CDR3 is TGTGCCAGCAGGGCCAGGGGTGGAAACACCATATATTTT. Its protein product is CASRARGGNTIYF.

The rearrangement joins TRBV4-3 to TRBJ1-1; 7 nucleotides line up with TRBD1. Germline CDR1 is LGHNA and CDR2 is YSLEER. The V segment lost 2 bases and the J segment 1 base; nucleotides outside the gene matches: 4. CDR3 length equals 15 residues. CDR3: CASSQSRQGNTEAFF. In nucleotides, the CDR3 is TGCGCCAGCAGCCAATCCCGACAGGGGAACACTGAAGCTTTCTTT.

The gene calls are TRBV5-1 and TRBJ2-6; D unclear. The V and J ends lost 3 bases and 1 base respectively, with 11 bases between them. CDR3 length equals 16 residues. CDR1 is SGHRS, CDR2 YFSETQ, per germline. CDR3 sequence: CASSSKVSSGANVLTF. DNA of the CDR3: TGCGCCAGCAGCTCGAAGGTTTCGTCTGGGGCCAACGTCCTGACTTTC.

The chain carries TRBV25-1 and TRBJ2-2, with D hard to call. Germline lookup yields CDR1 MGHDK and CDR2 SYGVNS. With 8 bases removed from V and 6 bases from J, the gap between germline ends came to 4 bases. CDR3 size: 10 residues. The CDR3 DNA follows: TGTGCCAGCGGTTCCGGGGAGCTGTTTTTT. It yields the protein CASGSGELFF.

The CDR3 DNA reads as TGTGCCAGCAGCAGGGGACGGGATAGCAATCAGCCCCAGCATTTT. Translation: CASSRGRDSNQPQHF. The chain is built from TRBV6-5 and TRBJ1-5; perhaps TRBD1 as D (6 bases). Germline V gene sequence: CDR1 MNHEY, CDR2 SVGAGI. The CDR3 has 15 amino acids. Trimming removed 6 bases from V and 0 bases from J, with 12 bases in between.

A few counts support this clone. The rearrangement links TRBV30 to TRBJ2-2, with no clear D. Deletions cut 2 bases from V and 6 bases from J, with 10 bases between. Per the germline V gene, CDR1 is GTSNPN and CDR2 is SVGIG (reference sequence). This CDR3 has 13 amino acids. The CDR3 is CAWSWSSSGELFF. DNA of the CDR3: TGTGCCTGGAGTTGGTCCAGTTCCGGGGAGCTGTTTTTT.

This chain joins TRBV6-6 and TRBJ1-2; 9 nucleotides match TRBD1. The CDR3 spans 11 residues. Trimming cost V 11 bases and J 7 bases; bases outside gene matches: 5. Germline CDR1 reads MNHNY; CDR2 reads SVGAGI (reference sequence). The CDR3 here is CAGGTGSGYTF. The CDR3, as DNA: TGTGCCGGAGGGACAGGGAGTGGCTACACCTTC.